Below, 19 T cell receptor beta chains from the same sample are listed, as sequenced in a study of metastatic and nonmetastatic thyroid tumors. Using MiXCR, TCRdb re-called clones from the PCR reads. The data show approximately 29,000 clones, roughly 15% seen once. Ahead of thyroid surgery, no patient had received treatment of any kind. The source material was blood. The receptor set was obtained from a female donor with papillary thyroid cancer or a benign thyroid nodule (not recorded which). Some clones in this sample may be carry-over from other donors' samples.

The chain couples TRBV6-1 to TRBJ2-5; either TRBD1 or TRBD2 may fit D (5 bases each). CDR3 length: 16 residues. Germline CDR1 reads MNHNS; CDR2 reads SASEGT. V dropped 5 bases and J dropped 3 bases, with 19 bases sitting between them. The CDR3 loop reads CASSLGADSLEETQYF. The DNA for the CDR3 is TGTGCCAGCAGTTTAGGGGCGGACTCCCTGGAAGAGACCCAGTACTTC.

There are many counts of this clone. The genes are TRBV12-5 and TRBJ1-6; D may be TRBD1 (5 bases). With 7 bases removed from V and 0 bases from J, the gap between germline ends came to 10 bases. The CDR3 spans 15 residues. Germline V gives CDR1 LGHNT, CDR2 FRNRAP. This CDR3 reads CASAFDSSYNSPLHF. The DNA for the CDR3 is TGTGCTAGTGCTTTCGACAGCTCCTATAATTCACCCCTCCACTTT.

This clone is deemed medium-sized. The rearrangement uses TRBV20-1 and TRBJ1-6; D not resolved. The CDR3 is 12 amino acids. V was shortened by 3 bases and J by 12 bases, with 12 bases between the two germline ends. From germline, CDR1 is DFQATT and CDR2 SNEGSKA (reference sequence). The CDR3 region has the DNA TGCAGTGCTAGGAGGACCCCACGACCCCTCCACTTT. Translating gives CSARRTPRPLHF.

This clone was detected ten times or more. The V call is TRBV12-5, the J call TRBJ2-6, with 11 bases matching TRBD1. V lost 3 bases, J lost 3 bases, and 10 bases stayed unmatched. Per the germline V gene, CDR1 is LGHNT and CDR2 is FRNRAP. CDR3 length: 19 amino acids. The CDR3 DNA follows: TGTGCTAGTGGTTTAGGTCGAGGACAGGGGGCGCTTGGGGCCAACGTCCTGACTTTC. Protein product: CASGLGRGQGALGANVLTF.

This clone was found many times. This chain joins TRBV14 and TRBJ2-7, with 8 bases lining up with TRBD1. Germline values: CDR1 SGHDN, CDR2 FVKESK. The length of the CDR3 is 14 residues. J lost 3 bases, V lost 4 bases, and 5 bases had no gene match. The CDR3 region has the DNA TGTGCCAGCAGCCCCCGGACAGGGAACTACGAGCAGTACTTC. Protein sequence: CASSPRTGNYEQYF.

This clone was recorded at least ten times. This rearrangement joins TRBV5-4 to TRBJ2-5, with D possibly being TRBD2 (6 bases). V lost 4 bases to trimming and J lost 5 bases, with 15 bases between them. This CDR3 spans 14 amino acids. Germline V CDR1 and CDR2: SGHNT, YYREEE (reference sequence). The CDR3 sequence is CASSPGGRMETQYF. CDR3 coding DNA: TGTGCCAGCAGCCCCGGGGGTCGCATGGAGACCCAGTACTTC.

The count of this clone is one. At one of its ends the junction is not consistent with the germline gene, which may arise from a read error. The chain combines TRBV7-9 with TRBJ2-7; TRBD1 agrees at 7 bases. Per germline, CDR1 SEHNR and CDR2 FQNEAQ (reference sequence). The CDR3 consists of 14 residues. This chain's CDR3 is CASSLRDSVNEHYF. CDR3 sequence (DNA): TGTGCCAGCAGCCTCCGGGACAGTGTGAACGAGCATTACTTC.

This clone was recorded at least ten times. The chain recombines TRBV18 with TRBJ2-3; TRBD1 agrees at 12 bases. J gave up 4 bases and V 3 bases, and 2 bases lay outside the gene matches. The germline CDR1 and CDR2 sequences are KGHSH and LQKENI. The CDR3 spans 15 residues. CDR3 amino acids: CASSPRDRGPDTQYF. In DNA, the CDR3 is TGTGCCAGCTCACCCCGGGACAGGGGGCCAGATACGCAGTATTTT.

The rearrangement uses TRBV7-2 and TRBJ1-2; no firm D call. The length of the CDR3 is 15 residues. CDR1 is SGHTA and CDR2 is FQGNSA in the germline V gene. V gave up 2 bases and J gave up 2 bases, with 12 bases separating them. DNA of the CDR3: TGTGCCAGCAGCTTATCGACCTCTGGGAACTATGGCTACACCTTC. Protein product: CASSLSTSGNYGYTF.

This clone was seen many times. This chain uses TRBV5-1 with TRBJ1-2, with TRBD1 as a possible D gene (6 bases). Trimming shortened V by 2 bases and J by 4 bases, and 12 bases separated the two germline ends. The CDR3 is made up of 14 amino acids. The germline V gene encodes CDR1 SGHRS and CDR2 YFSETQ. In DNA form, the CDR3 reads TGCGCCAGCAGCTTACAGGGAGGGAGCTATGGCTACACCTTC. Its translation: CASSLQGGSYGYTF.

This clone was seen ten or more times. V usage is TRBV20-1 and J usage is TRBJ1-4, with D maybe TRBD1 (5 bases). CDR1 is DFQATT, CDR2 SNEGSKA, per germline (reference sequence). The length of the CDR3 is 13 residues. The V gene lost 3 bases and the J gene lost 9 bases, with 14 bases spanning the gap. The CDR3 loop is CSARFPRVQKLFF. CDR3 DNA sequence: TGCAGTGCTAGGTTCCCCAGGGTGCAAAAACTGTTTTTT.

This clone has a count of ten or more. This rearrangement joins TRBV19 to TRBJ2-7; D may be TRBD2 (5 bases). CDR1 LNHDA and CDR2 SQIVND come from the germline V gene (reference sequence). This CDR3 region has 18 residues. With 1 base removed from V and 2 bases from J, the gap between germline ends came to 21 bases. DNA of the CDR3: TGTGCCAGTAGTATAGCTCTTATTTGGCGGGCCGCTACCTACGAGCAGTACTTC. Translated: CASSIALIWRAATYEQYF.

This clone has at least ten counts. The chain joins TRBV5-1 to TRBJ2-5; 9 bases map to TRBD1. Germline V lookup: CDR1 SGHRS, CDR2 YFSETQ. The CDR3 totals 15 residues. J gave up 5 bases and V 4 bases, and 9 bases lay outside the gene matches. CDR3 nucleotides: TGCGCCAGCAGCAGGACAGGGGACGGGAGGGAGACCCAGTACTTC. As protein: CASSRTGDGRETQYF. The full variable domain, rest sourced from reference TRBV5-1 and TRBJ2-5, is KAGVTQTPRYLIKTRGQQVTLSCSPISGHRSVSWYQQTPGQGLQFLFEYFSETQRNKGNFPGRFSGRQFSNSRSEMNVSTLELGDSALYLCASSRTGDGRETQYFGPGTRLLVL.

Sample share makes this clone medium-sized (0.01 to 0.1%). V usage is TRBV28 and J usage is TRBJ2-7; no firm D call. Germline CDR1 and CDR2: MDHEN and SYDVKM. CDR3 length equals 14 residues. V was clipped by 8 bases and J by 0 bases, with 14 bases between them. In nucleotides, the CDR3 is TGTGCCAGCCGGGTCCTCGCTAGCTCCTACGAGCAGTACTTC. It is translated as CASRVLASSYEQYF. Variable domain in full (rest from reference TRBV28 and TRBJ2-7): DVKVTQSSRYLVKRTGEKVFLECVQDMDHENMFWYRQDPGLGLRLIYFSYDVKMKEKGDIPEGYSVSREKKERFSLILESASTNQTSMYLCASRVLASSYEQYFGPGTRLTVT.

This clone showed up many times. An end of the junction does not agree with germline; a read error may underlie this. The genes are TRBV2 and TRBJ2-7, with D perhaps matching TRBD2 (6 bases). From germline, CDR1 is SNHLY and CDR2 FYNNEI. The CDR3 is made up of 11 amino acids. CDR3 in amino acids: CASSEAGLIHF. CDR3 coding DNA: TGTGCCAGCAGTGAAGCAGGACTAATCCACTTC.

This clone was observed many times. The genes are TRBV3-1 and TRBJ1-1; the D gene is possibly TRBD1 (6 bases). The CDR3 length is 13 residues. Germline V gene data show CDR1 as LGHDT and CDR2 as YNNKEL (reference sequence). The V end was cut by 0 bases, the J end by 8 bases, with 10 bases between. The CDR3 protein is CASSQDRDIEAFF. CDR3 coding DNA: TGTGCCAGCAGCCAAGACCGGGACATCGAAGCTTTCTTT. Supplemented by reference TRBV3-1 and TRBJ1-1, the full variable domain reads DTAVSQTPKYLVTQMGNDKSIKCEQNLGHDTMYWYKQDSKKFLKIMFSYNNKELIINETVPNRFSPKSPDKAHLNLHINSLELGDSAVYFCASSQDRDIEAFFGQGTRLTVV.

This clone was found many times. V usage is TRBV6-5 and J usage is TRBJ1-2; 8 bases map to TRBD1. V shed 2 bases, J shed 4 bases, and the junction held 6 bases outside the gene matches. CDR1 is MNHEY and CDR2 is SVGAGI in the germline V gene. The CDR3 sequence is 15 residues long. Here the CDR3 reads CASSYPQGGTYGYTF. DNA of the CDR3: TGTGCCAGCAGTTACCCACAGGGGGGTACCTATGGCTACACCTTC.

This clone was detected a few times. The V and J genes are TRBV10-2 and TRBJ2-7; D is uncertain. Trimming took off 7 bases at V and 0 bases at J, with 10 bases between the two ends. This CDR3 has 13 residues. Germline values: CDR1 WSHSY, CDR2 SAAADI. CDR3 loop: CASTGKISYEQYF. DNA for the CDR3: TGCGCCAGCACTGGGAAAATCTCCTACGAGCAGTACTTC.

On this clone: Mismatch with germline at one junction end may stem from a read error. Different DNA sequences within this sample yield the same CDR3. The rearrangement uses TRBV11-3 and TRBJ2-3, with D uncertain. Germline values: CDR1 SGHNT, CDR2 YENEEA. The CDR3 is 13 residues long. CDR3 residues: CASSLGVRDTQYF. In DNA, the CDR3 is TGTGCCAGCAGCTTAGGCGTGCGAGATACACAGTATTTT.